The 32 T cell receptor beta chains presented below share a single source sample, sequenced in a study of CD8 T cells in Susac syndrome (dated by TCRdb to about 2019). Library creation used the immunoSEQ multiplex PCR assay. RNA was extracted with the RNeasy kit and 0.5 to 1 ug was reverse transcribed using random hexamers. TCRdb passed the public sequencing reads through fastp at Q25 and MiXCR, retaining productive beta sequences. Rows are unified per CDR3 protein, each entry keeping the most common DNA and genes. The sample table contains 84,000 or so distinct CDR3 sequences; only one count was recorded for 85% to 95% of them. 0.4% to 0.5% of the sample belongs to the ten largest clones. The sequencing input was CD8+ T cells from PBMCs. The origin of the receptors is a human donor with Susac syndrome.

The J gene is TRBJ2-7, the V gene TRBV5-6, with TRBD2 identical over 7 bases. J gave up 2 bases and V 1 base, and 9 bases lay outside the gene matches. The CDR3 sequence is 16 residues long. The germline CDR1 and CDR2 sequences are SGHDT and YYEEEE. This CDR3 is CASSLTWGGNTYEQYF. DNA of the CDR3: TGTGCCAGCAGCTTGACCTGGGGGGGGAACACCTACGAGCAGTACTTC.

The CDR3 spells CASVLAGVEQFF. The CDR3 bases are TGTGCTAGTGTTCTAGCGGGAGTTGAGCAGTTCTTC. The chain has TRBV12-5 and TRBJ2-1; the match to TRBD2 covers 10 bases. The germline CDR1 and CDR2 sequences are LGHNT and FRNRAP. J gave up 9 bases and V 7 bases, and 3 bases lay outside the gene matches. This CDR3 is 12 amino acids long.

This clonotype was recorded a few times. V gene TRBV29-1 combines with J gene TRBJ1-1; D remains ambiguous. The CDR3 spans 12 residues. Germline-derived CDR1 and CDR2 are SQVTM and ANQGSEA. V was cut by 3 bases and J by 6 bases, with 11 bases left in between. CDR3 coding DNA: TGCAGCGTTGAGGCAGAGCGCTCTGAAGCTTTCTTT. Amino acids: CSVEAERSEAFF. The whole variable domain, filled in from reference TRBV29-1 and TRBJ1-1, reads SAVISQKPSRDICQRGTSLTIQCQVDSQVTMMFWYRQQPGQSLTLIATANQGSEATYESGFVIDKFPISRPNLTFSTLTVSNMSPEDSSIYLCSVEAERSEAFFGQGTRLTVV.

This clonotype was seen a single time. The gene calls are TRBV13 and TRBJ2-1, with 9 nucleotides matching TRBD1. V gave up 5 bases and J gave up 4 bases; unmatched junction bases: 9. This CDR3 spans 16 amino acids. CDR1 is PRHDT and CDR2 is FYEKMQ in the germline V gene (reference sequence). The CDR3 region is CASSHYAGQGYNEQFF. The CDR3 DNA is TGTGCCAGCAGCCATTACGCAGGACAGGGGTACAATGAGCAGTTCTTC. Based on the CDR3 plus reference TRBV13 and TRBJ2-1, the full variable domain is AAGVIQSPRHLIKEKRETATLKCYPIPRHDTVYWYQQGPGQDPQFLISFYEKMQSDKGSIPDRFSAQQFSDYHSELNMSSLELGDSALYFCASSHYAGQGYNEQFFGPGTRLTVL.

The chain recombines TRBV9 with TRBJ2-1; no firm D call. The CDR3 runs 13 residues. CDR1 is SGDLS, CDR2 YYNGEE, per germline. Trimming left V 1 base short and J 8 bases short, with 10 bases between. In DNA, the CDR3 is TGTGCCAGCAGCGTAAGATCAGCCGATGAGCAGTTCTTC. Translating gives CASSVRSADEQFF. The full variable domain, completed using reference TRBV9 and TRBJ2-1, is DSGVTQTPKHLITATGQRVTLRCSPRSGDLSVYWYQQSLDQGLQFLIQYYNGEERAKGNILERFSAQQFPDLHSELNLSSLELGDSALYFCASSVRSADEQFFGPGTRLTVL.

This clonotype appeared a single time. Here the CDR3 reads CASSPTNLLAKNIQYF. The CDR3 nucleotides are TGTGCCAGCAGCCCGACCAATCTACTAGCCAAAAACATTCAGTACTTC. The chain combines TRBV27 with TRBJ2-4; D is ambiguous. The germline V gene has CDR1 MNHEY and CDR2 SMNVEV (reference sequence). Between the trimmed V and J ends, which lost 6 bases and 0 bases, there was a span of 15 bases. The CDR3 totals 16 residues.

The rearrangement links TRBV5-6 to TRBJ2-4; possible D gene TRBD2, 5 bases. From germline, CDR1 is SGHDT and CDR2 YYEEEE. This CDR3 region has 14 residues. The V end lost 0 bases, the J end lost 6 bases, and 10 bases lay between the germline ends. CDR3 amino acids: CASSLAGDSNIQYF. CDR3 DNA sequence: TGTGCCAGCAGCTTGGCCGGGGATTCAAACATTCAGTACTTC.

Regarding this clonotype: At one boundary the junction diverges from the germline segment, which might be a read error. The chain is built from TRBV29-1 and TRBJ2-5; 7 nucleotides agree with TRBD2. There are 12 residues in the CDR3. The V gene's germline CDR1 is SQVTM and CDR2 ANQGSEA. CDR3 residues: CSAPGLEETQYF. CDR3 nucleotides: TGCAGCGCCCCTGGACTAGAAGAAACCCAGTACTTC.

The V call is TRBV20-1, the J call TRBJ2-3; D is perhaps TRBD1 (6 bases). Between the trimmed V and J ends, which lost 6 bases and 4 bases, there was a span of 14 bases. The CDR3 runs 13 residues. CDR1 and CDR2 (germline): DFQATT, SNEGSKA (reference sequence). The CDR3 is CSARQANADTQYF. The CDR3 nucleotides read TGCAGTGCGCGACAGGCTAATGCAGATACGCAGTATTTT.

This clonotype came up once. The chain joins TRBV20-1 to TRBJ2-7, with D perhaps assigned TRBD1 or TRBD2 (6 bases each). Between the trimmed V and J ends, which lost 7 bases and 1 base, there was a span of 14 bases. Looked up from germline, CDR1 is DFQATT and CDR2 is SNEGSKA (reference sequence). The CDR3 length is 13 residues. The CDR3 sequence: CSVPTGTSYEQYF. DNA of the CDR3: TGCAGTGTTCCCACAGGGACTTCCTACGAGCAGTACTTC.

The J gene is TRBJ2-1, the V gene TRBV5-1; 10 nucleotides align to TRBD2. The CDR3 length is 15 residues. J lost 7 bases, V lost 2 bases, and 6 bases had no gene match. Germline CDR1 reads SGHRS; CDR2 reads YFSETQ. The CDR3 loop is CASSFSAGGQNEQFF. The CDR3 nucleotides are TGCGCCAGCAGCTTCTCAGCGGGAGGGCAGAATGAGCAGTTCTTC.

The chain is built from TRBV19 and TRBJ2-3; 9 bases line up with TRBD2. This CDR3 is built from 18 residues. The V and J ends lost 6 bases and 0 bases, in that order; junction bases with no gene match: 13. CDR1 is LNHDA and CDR2 is SQIVND in the germline V gene (reference sequence). The CDR3, as DNA: TGTGCCAGTAGGACTAGCGGAGCCTCTCAGGCTAGCACAGATACGCAGTATTTT. This codes for CASRTSGASQASTDTQYF.

The V gene is TRBV25-1, the J gene TRBJ2-1; the match to TRBD1 covers 7 bases. This CDR3 has 13 residues. J was trimmed by 6 bases and V by 4 bases; bases with no gene match: 3. Germline-derived CDR1 and CDR2 are MGHDK and SYGVNS. This chain's CDR3 is CASSVYRGNEQFF. In DNA form, the CDR3 reads TGTGCCAGCAGTGTCTACAGGGGCAATGAGCAGTTCTTC.

V gene TRBV20-1 combines with J gene TRBJ2-5; 12 bases map to TRBD2. V was pared by 4 bases and J by 1 base, with 13 bases of the junction left unmatched. CDR1 and CDR2 (germline): DFQATT, SNEGSKA (reference sequence). This CDR3 has 18 residues. The CDR3 DNA reads TGCAGTGCTAAATCACAATTCGGACTAGCGGGACCCCAAGAGACCCAGTACTTC. Protein sequence: CSAKSQFGLAGPQETQYF.

The V call is TRBV29-1, the J call TRBJ1-5; TRBD1 aligns across 7 bases. With 7 bases clipped from V and 7 bases from J, the junction kept 4 bases outside the gene matches. The germline V gene encodes CDR1 SQVTM and CDR2 ANQGSEA. The CDR3 is 11 amino acids. CDR3 sequence (DNA): TGCAGCGAGTACAGGGGCCAGCCCCAGCATTTT. It specifies CSEYRGQPQHF.

This clonotype was recorded once. J is TRBJ2-2 and V is TRBV6-5; D may match TRBD1 or TRBD2 (5 bases each). The length of the CDR3 is 14 residues. V was clipped by 4 bases and J by 5 bases, with 11 bases between them. Looked up from germline, CDR1 is MNHEY and CDR2 is SVGAGI. This CDR3 reads CASSSTEGTGELFF. As DNA, the CDR3 is TGTGCCAGCAGTTCGACAGAGGGTACCGGGGAGCTGTTTTTT.

The chain couples TRBV20-1 to TRBJ1-5; D remains unclear. Germline V gene sequence: CDR1 DFQATT, CDR2 SNEGSKA (reference sequence). V shed 0 bases and J shed 7 bases, with 7 bases lying between them. CDR3 size: 12 residues. In nucleotides, the CDR3 is TGCAGTGCTAGAGAGGGTTCCCAGCCCCAGCATTTT. Translation gives CSAREGSQPQHF.

The rearrangement links TRBV29-1 to TRBJ2-7; TRBD1 aligns across 8 bases. CDR1 and CDR2 from the germline V gene are SQVTM and ANQGSEA. V was clipped by 5 bases and J by 6 bases; unmatched bases: 9. The CDR3 consists of 13 residues. The CDR3 protein is CSVWSDRGPEQYF. CDR3 nucleotides: TGCAGCGTTTGGTCTGACAGGGGCCCCGAGCAGTACTTC.

This CDR3 is CSAGDRGPFYYEQYF. The CDR3 DNA is TGCAGCGCCGGAGACAGGGGTCCCTTTTACTACGAGCAGTACTTC. The genes are TRBV29-1 and TRBJ2-7, with 8 bases aligning to TRBD1. Trimming took 7 bases from V and 3 from J; bases not matched to a gene: 14. The CDR3 runs to 15 residues. Germline loops: CDR1 SQVTM, CDR2 ANQGSEA.

CDR3 loop: CASSQDVGNEQFF. In DNA form, the CDR3 reads TGTGCCAGCAGCCAAGATGTTGGGAATGAGCAGTTCTTC. The chain couples TRBV4-2 to TRBJ2-1; the D is unclear. V was trimmed by 0 bases and J by 7 bases, leaving 7 bases between them. The CDR3 loop spans 13 amino acids. Germline assignment: CDR1 LGHNA and CDR2 YNFKEQ.

This clonotype is medium-sized. This chain links TRBV27 with TRBJ2-7; 9 bases fit TRBD1. Trimming cost V 6 bases and J 3 bases; bases outside gene matches: 9. This CDR3 contains 15 residues. Germline CDR1 MNHEY, CDR2 SMNVEV (reference sequence). CDR3 sequence (DNA): TGTGCCAGCAGCAATACAGGGGGCAACCACTACGAGCAGTACTTC. Its protein product is CASSNTGGNHYEQYF.

V usage is TRBV2 and J usage is TRBJ1-5; D might be TRBD1 (6 bases). Germline V gives CDR1 SNHLY, CDR2 FYNNEI. The CDR3 has 15 amino acids. With 2 bases removed from V and 7 bases from J, the gap between germline ends came to 15 bases. CDR3 bases: TGTGCCAGCAGTGAAAGTTCCACAGGGCTGCAGCCCCAGCATTTT. Translation gives CASSESSTGLQPQHF.

V and J are TRBV29-1 and TRBJ2-5; D ambiguous. The CDR3 covers 14 residues. Trimming shortened V by 0 bases and J by 5 bases, and 13 bases separated the two germline ends. Germline CDR1 SQVTM, CDR2 ANQGSEA. CDR3 coding DNA: TGCAGCGTTGAAGAGCTCCAATTTCTGGAGACCCAGTACTTC. Protein product: CSVEELQFLETQYF. The variable domain in full, with the rest retrieved from reference TRBV29-1 and TRBJ2-5, is SAVISQKPSRDICQRGTSLTIQCQVDSQVTMMFWYRQQPGQSLTLIATANQGSEATYESGFVIDKFPISRPNLTFSTLTVSNMSPEDSSIYLCSVEELQFLETQYFGPGTRLLVL.

This clonotype was recorded only once. The chain carries TRBV13 and TRBJ2-2; the D is unclear. The CDR3 extends over 15 amino acids. CDR1 is PRHDT, CDR2 FYEKMQ, per germline (reference sequence). Trimming removed 5 bases at V and 2 bases at J, with 12 bases between. As DNA, the CDR3 is TGTGCCAGCAGCCCAACTGGAGATAACACCGGGGAGCTGTTTTTT. It is translated as CASSPTGDNTGELFF.

This sequence joins TRBV5-1 and TRBJ1-4, with TRBD1 matching 7 bases. Germline loops: CDR1 SGHRS, CDR2 YFSETQ. The CDR3 spans 15 residues. With 1 base clipped from V and 8 bases from J, the junction kept 8 bases outside the gene matches. CDR3 sequence: CASSLTSGGAEKLFF. The CDR3 DNA is TGCGCCAGCAGCTTGACGTCAGGGGGGGCCGAAAAACTGTTTTTT.

The V and J genes are TRBV28 and TRBJ2-7; D is perhaps TRBD2 (6 bases). Germline assignment: CDR1 MDHEN and CDR2 SYDVKM. This CDR3 is built from 12 residues. Trimming left V 3 bases short and J 5 bases short, with 8 bases between. Here the CDR3 DNA reads TGTGCCAGCAGTTTGGTAGCGGACGAGCAGTACTTC. This codes for CASSLVADEQYF.

The chain joins TRBV6-5 to TRBJ1-1; no firm D call. Per germline, CDR1 MNHEY and CDR2 SVGAGI. Trimming stripped 5 bases from V and 10 bases from J, with 11 bases between. The CDR3 has 11 amino acids. The CDR3 loop is CASSHGLGAFF. DNA of the CDR3: TGTGCCAGCAGTCACGGACTCGGAGCTTTCTTT.

The rearrangement joins TRBV20-1 to TRBJ2-1, with TRBD2 matching over 9 bases. Losses at the gene ends were 1 base for V and 0 bases for J; bases not matched to a gene: 7. The length of the CDR3 is 17 residues. Looked up from germline, CDR1 is DFQATT and CDR2 is SNEGSKA (reference sequence). CDR3 nucleotide sequence: TGCAGTGCTAGAGCAGCGCCGGGACTAGCCTCCTACAATGAGCAGTTCTTC. It is translated as CSARAAPGLASYNEQFF.

The V call is TRBV12-3 or TRBV12-4, the J call TRBJ2-3; 9 bases line up with TRBD2. This CDR3 region has 14 residues. Trimming at V came to 6 bases and at J to 2 bases, leaving 3 bases not matched to a gene. The CDR3 DNA sequence: TGTGCCAGCAGGGCTAGCGGGACCACAGATACGCAGTATTTT. As protein: CASRASGTTDTQYF.

The chain has TRBV20-1 and TRBJ2-1; 9 bases match TRBD1. The germline V gene encodes CDR1 DFQATT and CDR2 SNEGSKA (reference sequence). After removal of 7 bases from V and 9 bases from J, the junction contained 10 bases not matched to a gene. CDR3 length: 13 amino acids. CDR3 nucleotides: TGCAGTGGCCCGGGACAGGGCTTAGGTGAGCAGTTCTTC. As protein: CSGPGQGLGEQFF.

This chain connects TRBV21-1 to TRBJ2-1; the table's D call, TRBD1, was not checked against the DNA. TRBV21-1 is deemed a pseudogene. The CDR3 is 17 amino acids. CDR3 nucleotides: TGTGCCAGCAGCAAAAGTTGGGGGGGAGAAACGAACAATGAGCAGTTCTTC. Translating gives CASSKSWGGETNNEQFF.

The chain couples TRBV20-1 to TRBJ1-1; D not resolved. This CDR3 comprises 13 residues. Trimming removed 5 bases from V and 3 bases from J, with 13 bases in between. Germline V lookup: CDR1 DFQATT, CDR2 SNEGSKA (reference sequence). The CDR3 sequence is CSAPFGEYTEAFF. Here the CDR3 DNA reads TGCAGTGCTCCCTTCGGGGAGTACACTGAAGCTTTCTTT.